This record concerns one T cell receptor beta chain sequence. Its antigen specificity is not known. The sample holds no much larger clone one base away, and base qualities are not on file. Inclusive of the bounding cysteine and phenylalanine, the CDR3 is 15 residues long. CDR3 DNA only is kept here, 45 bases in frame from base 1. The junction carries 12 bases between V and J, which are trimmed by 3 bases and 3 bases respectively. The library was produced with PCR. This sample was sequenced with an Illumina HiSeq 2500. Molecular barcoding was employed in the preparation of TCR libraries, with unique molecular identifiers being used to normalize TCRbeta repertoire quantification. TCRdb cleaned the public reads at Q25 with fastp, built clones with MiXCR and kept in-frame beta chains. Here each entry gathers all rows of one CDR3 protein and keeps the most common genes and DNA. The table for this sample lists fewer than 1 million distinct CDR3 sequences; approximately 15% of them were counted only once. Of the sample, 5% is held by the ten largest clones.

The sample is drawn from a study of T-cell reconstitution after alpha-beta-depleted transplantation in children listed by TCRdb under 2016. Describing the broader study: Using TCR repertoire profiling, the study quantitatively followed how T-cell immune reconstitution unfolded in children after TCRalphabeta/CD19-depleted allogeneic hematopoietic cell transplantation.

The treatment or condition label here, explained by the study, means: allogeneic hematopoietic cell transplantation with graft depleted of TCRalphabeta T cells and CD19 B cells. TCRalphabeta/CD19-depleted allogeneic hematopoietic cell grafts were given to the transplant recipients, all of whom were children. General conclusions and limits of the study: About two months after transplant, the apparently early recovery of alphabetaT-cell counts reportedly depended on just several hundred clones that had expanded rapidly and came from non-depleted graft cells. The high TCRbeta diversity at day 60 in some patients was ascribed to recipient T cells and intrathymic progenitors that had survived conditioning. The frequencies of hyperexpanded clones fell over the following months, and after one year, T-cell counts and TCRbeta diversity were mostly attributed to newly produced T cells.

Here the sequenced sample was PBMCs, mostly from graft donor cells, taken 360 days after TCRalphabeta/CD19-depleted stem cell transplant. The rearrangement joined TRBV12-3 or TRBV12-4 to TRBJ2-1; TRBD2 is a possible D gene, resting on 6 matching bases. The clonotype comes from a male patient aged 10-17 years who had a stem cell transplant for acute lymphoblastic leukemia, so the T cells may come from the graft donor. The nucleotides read TGTGCCAGCAGTTTGCGGCGGGGATACTACAATGAGCAGTTCTTC. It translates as CASSLRRGYYNEQFF.